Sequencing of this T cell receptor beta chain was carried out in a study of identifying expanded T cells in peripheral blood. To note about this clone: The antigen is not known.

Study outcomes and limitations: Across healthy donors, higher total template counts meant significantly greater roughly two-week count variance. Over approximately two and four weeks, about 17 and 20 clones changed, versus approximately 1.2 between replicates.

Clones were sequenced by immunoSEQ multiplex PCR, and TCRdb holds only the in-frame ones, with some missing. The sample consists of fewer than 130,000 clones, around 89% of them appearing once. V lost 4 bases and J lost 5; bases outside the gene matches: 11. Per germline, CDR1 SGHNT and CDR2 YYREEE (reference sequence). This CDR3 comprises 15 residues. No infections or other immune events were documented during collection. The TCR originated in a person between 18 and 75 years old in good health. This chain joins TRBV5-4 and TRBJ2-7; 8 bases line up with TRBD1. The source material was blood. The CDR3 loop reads CASSPARTGNHEQYF. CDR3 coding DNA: TGTGCCAGCAGCCCGGCCCGGACAGGGAATCACGAGCAGTACTTC.